A selection of T cell receptor beta chains follows, all from one sample in a study of human T cells and chemical hapten exposure. TCRdb re-called the RACE reads through MiXCR, storing one row per CDR3 protein. The data show roughly 250,000 distinct CDR3 sequences, with approximately 8.6% seen just once and 2.3% held by the top ten. Sequenced here: whole blood, sampled in connection with sensitization to the hapten diphenylcyclopropenone (DPC). The receptors shown here come from a woman between 35 and 50 years old with alopecia areata. Some clones in this sample may be carry-over from other donors' samples. The CDR3 runs from the conserved cysteine through the conserved F or W. D genes are given only for firm matches. The listing skips clone size in some rows; elsewhere it reads once, few, many or a size class.

d_gene: .; j_gene: TRBJ1-1; abundance: .; v_gene: TRBV28; CDR3nt: TGTGCCAGCAGTTTTTGGGCAGGGGCCTTTATGAACACTGAAGCTTTCTTT; CDR3aa: CASSFWAGAFMNTEAFF
d_gene: .; j_gene: TRBJ1-1; abundance: few; v_gene: TRBV6-6; CDR3nt: TGTGCCAGCAGTTACGTAAAGGGGTCGTTCCAGAACACTGAAGCTTTCTTT; CDR3aa: CASSYVKGSFQNTEAFF
d_gene: .; j_gene: TRBJ2-1; abundance: .; v_gene: TRBV24-1; CDR3nt: TGTGCCACCAGTGATCTCAGGGGGGGCTCCTACAATGAGCAGTTCTTC; CDR3aa: CATSDLRGGSYNEQFF
d_gene: TRBD1; j_gene: TRBJ1-4; abundance: few; v_gene: TRBV30; CDR3nt: TGTGCCTGGAGTTCGGGACAGGTGGATAAACTGTTTTTT; CDR3aa: CAWSSGQVDKLFF
d_gene: TRBD2; j_gene: TRBJ2-1; abundance: few; v_gene: TRBV18; CDR3nt: TGTGCCAGCTCACTGGGACTAGCGGACAACAATGAGCAGTTCTTC; CDR3aa: CASSLGLADNNEQFF
d_gene: TRBD2; j_gene: TRBJ2-3; abundance: .; v_gene: TRBV9; CDR3nt: TGTGCCAGCAGCGCTATAAGGACTAGCGGCACAGATACGCAGTATTTT; CDR3aa: CASSAIRTSGTDTQYF
d_gene: .; j_gene: TRBJ1-5; abundance: .; v_gene: TRBV11-1; CDR3nt: TGTGCCAGCAGCTTCGCGGGGAATCAGCCCCAGCATTTT; CDR3aa: CASSFAGNQPQHF
d_gene: TRBD2; j_gene: TRBJ2-3; abundance: few; v_gene: TRBV20-1; CDR3nt: TGCAGTGCGGACGGGACTAGCGGTAGCACAGATACGCAGTATTTT; CDR3aa: CSADGTSGSTDTQYF
d_gene: .; j_gene: TRBJ2-3; abundance: .; v_gene: TRBV7-9; CDR3nt: TGTGCCAGCGGGGCTAGCGCAGATACGCAGTATTTT; CDR3aa: CASGASADTQYF
d_gene: .; j_gene: TRBJ2-7; abundance: few; v_gene: TRBV7-9; CDR3nt: TGTGCCAGCAGCTTGACCGGGGACTTCAACTACGAGCAGTACTTC; CDR3aa: CASSLTGDFNYEQYF
d_gene: TRBD2; j_gene: TRBJ2-5; abundance: few; v_gene: TRBV20-1; CDR3nt: TGCAGTGCTAGAGGGACTAGCGGGAGGCAAGAGACCCAGTACTTC; CDR3aa: CSARGTSGRQETQYF
d_gene: .; j_gene: TRBJ1-4; abundance: few; v_gene: TRBV7-9; CDR3nt: TGTGCCAGCAGCGAGGGGCCTGGTGAAAAACTGTTTTTT; CDR3aa: CASSEGPGEKLFF
d_gene: TRBD2; j_gene: TRBJ2-3; abundance: few; v_gene: TRBV24-1; CDR3nt: TGTGCCACCAGTGAGGTAGCGGGAGTCGGTACGCAGTATTTT; CDR3aa: CATSEVAGVGTQYF
d_gene: .; j_gene: TRBJ2-5; abundance: .; v_gene: TRBV12-3/TRBV12-4; CDR3nt: TGTGCCAGCAGTATGTTCCAAGAGACCCAGTACTTC; CDR3aa: CASSMFQETQYF
d_gene: .; j_gene: TRBJ2-1; abundance: few; v_gene: TRBV6-2/TRBV6-3; CDR3nt: TGTGCCAGCAGCCCCTTACGAGGGAGCTACAATGAGCAGTTCTTC; CDR3aa: CASSPLRGSYNEQFF
d_gene: .; j_gene: TRBJ2-4; abundance: .; v_gene: TRBV27; CDR3nt: TGTGCCAGCAGTCCCTTCTTGGGTGGGTCCAAAAACATTCAGTACTTC; CDR3aa: CASSPFLGGSKNIQYF
d_gene: .; j_gene: TRBJ1-2; abundance: few; v_gene: TRBV18; CDR3nt: TGTGCCAGCCGCAGCCCGAGCGACTATGGCTACACCTTC; CDR3aa: CASRSPSDYGYTF
d_gene: TRBD1; j_gene: TRBJ2-7; abundance: many; v_gene: TRBV12-3/TRBV12-4; CDR3nt: TGTGCCAGCAGTCCTTCGGGACAGGGAATGTACGAGCAGTACTTC; CDR3aa: CASSPSGQGMYEQYF
d_gene: .; j_gene: TRBJ1-1; abundance: many; v_gene: TRBV6-6; CDR3nt: TGTGCCAGCAGTGAAGGGTCCGAAGCTTTCTTT; CDR3aa: CASSEGSEAFF
d_gene: .; j_gene: TRBJ2-3; abundance: many; v_gene: TRBV12-3/TRBV12-4; CDR3nt: TGTGCCAGCAGTTTAGGAGGGCGAGATACGCAGTATTTT; CDR3aa: CASSLGGRDTQYF
d_gene: .; j_gene: TRBJ2-3; abundance: few; v_gene: TRBV29-1; CDR3nt: TGCAGCGTTGTCGGACAGAGCACAGATACGCAGTATTTT; CDR3aa: CSVVGQSTDTQYF
d_gene: .; j_gene: TRBJ2-1; abundance: many; v_gene: TRBV7-9; CDR3nt: TGTGCCATCATCGCGTCGGGGTCCGGAAGTGAGCAGTTCTTC; CDR3aa: CAIIASGSGSEQFF
d_gene: TRBD2; j_gene: TRBJ2-5; abundance: .; v_gene: TRBV19; CDR3nt: TGTGCCAGTAGTATAAAAAGCGGGAGGGCCCGGGAGACCCAGTACTTC; CDR3aa: CASSIKSGRARETQYF
d_gene: .; j_gene: TRBJ1-5; abundance: few; v_gene: TRBV5-6; CDR3nt: TGTGCCAGCAGCTTGGGCAGCGGTGGGCCCCAGCATTTT; CDR3aa: CASSLGSGGPQHF
d_gene: TRBD2; j_gene: TRBJ2-7; abundance: .; v_gene: TRBV5-8; CDR3nt: TGTGCCAGCAGCTTGGTTCCGGGACTAGCGGGCCACGAGCAGTACTTC; CDR3aa: CASSLVPGLAGHEQYF
d_gene: .; j_gene: TRBJ1-4; abundance: few; v_gene: TRBV29-1; CDR3nt: TGCAGCGGAACAGGGCCGGGGGATGAAAAACTGTTTTTT; CDR3aa: CSGTGPGDEKLFF
d_gene: .; j_gene: TRBJ2-7; abundance: .; v_gene: TRBV27; CDR3nt: TGTGCCAGCGCCCGGTGGTCAGGGGCCAACGAGCAGTACTTC; CDR3aa: CASARWSGANEQYF
d_gene: .; j_gene: TRBJ1-4; abundance: .; v_gene: TRBV10-3; CDR3nt: TGTGCCATCAGTAACGAGACACCGGGGGAAAAACTGTTTTTT; CDR3aa: CAISNETPGEKLFF
d_gene: .; j_gene: TRBJ2-5; abundance: .; v_gene: TRBV29-1; CDR3nt: TGCAGCGTTGGAGTAGGAGGGGTTAGTGAGACCCAGTACTTC; CDR3aa: CSVGVGGVSETQYF
d_gene: .; j_gene: TRBJ2-5; abundance: .; v_gene: TRBV6-5; CDR3nt: TGTGCCAGCAGTTACGGGATAGACCAAGAGACCCAGTACTTC; CDR3aa: CASSYGIDQETQYF
d_gene: TRBD1; j_gene: TRBJ2-6; abundance: .; v_gene: TRBV6-5; CDR3nt: TGTGCCAGCAGGCTGCAGGGGGCGTCTGGGGCCAACGTCCTGACTTTC; CDR3aa: CASRLQGASGANVLTF
d_gene: TRBD2; j_gene: TRBJ2-3; abundance: .; v_gene: TRBV4-2; CDR3nt: TGTGCCAGCAGCCCCGCTAGCGGAAGCACAGATACGCAGTATTTT; CDR3aa: CASSPASGSTDTQYF
d_gene: TRBD2; j_gene: TRBJ2-1; abundance: many; v_gene: TRBV28; CDR3nt: TGTGCCAGCCCCCCTTCCGGGACTAGCGGGAGAAATGAGCAGTTCTTC; CDR3aa: CASPPSGTSGRNEQFF
d_gene: .; j_gene: TRBJ2-5; abundance: few; v_gene: TRBV5-1; CDR3nt: TGCGCCAGCAGCTCCACAGGAGGGGTTGGAGAGACCCAGTACTTC; CDR3aa: CASSSTGGVGETQYF
d_gene: .; j_gene: TRBJ2-7; abundance: few; v_gene: TRBV25-1; CDR3nt: TGTGCCAGCACGGCCAGCTTATCCTACGAGCAGTACTTC; CDR3aa: CASTASLSYEQYF
d_gene: .; j_gene: TRBJ2-6; abundance: .; v_gene: TRBV29-1; CDR3nt: TGCAGCGTTGCCGGGACGGTCGTAGACTCTGGGGCCAACGTCCTGACTTTC; CDR3aa: CSVAGTVVDSGANVLTF
d_gene: TRBD2; j_gene: TRBJ2-3; abundance: many; v_gene: TRBV29-1; CDR3nt: TGCAGCGTTGGTAGCGGGAGGGGGACAGATACGCAGTATTTT; CDR3aa: CSVGSGRGTDTQYF
d_gene: .; j_gene: TRBJ2-6; abundance: .; v_gene: TRBV6-1; CDR3nt: TGTGCCAGCAGTGAGAGCTCTGGGGCCAACGTCCTGACTTTC; CDR3aa: CASSESSGANVLTF
d_gene: .; j_gene: TRBJ1-1; abundance: many; v_gene: TRBV12-3/TRBV12-4; CDR3nt: TGTGCCAGCAGTTTAGAGGGTTCGAACACTGAAGCTTTCTTT; CDR3aa: CASSLEGSNTEAFF
d_gene: .; j_gene: TRBJ2-1; abundance: many; v_gene: TRBV30; CDR3nt: TGTGCCTGGCAACAGGACTCCTACAATGAGCAGTTCTTC; CDR3aa: CAWQQDSYNEQFF
d_gene: .; j_gene: TRBJ2-1; abundance: few; v_gene: TRBV7-8; CDR3nt: TGTGCCAGCAGCCGTACCACAGATGATTCAGCCTACAATGAGCAGTTCTTC; CDR3aa: CASSRTTDDSAYNEQFF
d_gene: TRBD1; j_gene: TRBJ1-4; abundance: few; v_gene: TRBV10-3; CDR3nt: TGTGCCATCCGGGACAGGGATAATGAAAAACTGTTTTTT; CDR3aa: CAIRDRDNEKLFF
d_gene: TRBD2; j_gene: TRBJ2-1; abundance: few; v_gene: TRBV7-2; CDR3nt: TGTGCCAGCAGCTTTAGCGGGCCCTCCGTCAATGAGCAGTTCTTC; CDR3aa: CASSFSGPSVNEQFF
d_gene: .; j_gene: TRBJ2-1; abundance: few; v_gene: TRBV19; CDR3nt: TGTGCCAGTAGTATAGGATCCTACAATGAGCAGTTCTTC; CDR3aa: CASSIGSYNEQFF
d_gene: .; j_gene: TRBJ2-5; abundance: many; v_gene: TRBV5-4; CDR3nt: TGTGCCAGCAGCGACGCACAGGGACGGCGGGAGACCCAGTACTTC; CDR3aa: CASSDAQGRRETQYF
d_gene: .; j_gene: TRBJ2-1; abundance: few; v_gene: TRBV4-2; CDR3nt: TGTGCCAGCGGTAAAGGTGGCAATGAGCAGTTCTTC; CDR3aa: CASGKGGNEQFF
d_gene: .; j_gene: TRBJ1-3; abundance: few; v_gene: TRBV5-1; CDR3nt: TGCGCCAGCACCTCAGGAACCTCCTCTGGAAACACCATATATTTT; CDR3aa: CASTSGTSSGNTIYF
d_gene: TRBD2; j_gene: TRBJ2-5; abundance: .; v_gene: TRBV6-6; CDR3nt: TGTGCCAGCAGTCTGGGAGCGGGGACCAACGGGGGAGAGACCCAGTACTTC; CDR3aa: CASSLGAGTNGGETQYF
d_gene: TRBD2; j_gene: TRBJ2-1; abundance: .; v_gene: TRBV20-1; CDR3nt: TGCAGTGCGGACATAGGCGAGGGAGGGCCGGGTCTGGATGAGCAGTTCTTC; CDR3aa: CSADIGEGGPGLDEQFF
d_gene: .; j_gene: TRBJ1-2; abundance: .; v_gene: TRBV6-5; CDR3nt: TGTGCCAGCAGTTACGGATGGGCAGGGAACTATGGCTACACCTTC; CDR3aa: CASSYGWAGNYGYTF
d_gene: TRBD1; j_gene: TRBJ2-2; abundance: few; v_gene: TRBV6-5; CDR3nt: TGTGCCAGCAGTTACTCGAAGCGGACAGGGAACACCGGGGAGCTGTTTTTT; CDR3aa: CASSYSKRTGNTGELFF
d_gene: .; j_gene: TRBJ2-1; abundance: few; v_gene: TRBV7-3; CDR3nt: TGTGCCAGCAGCCAAGGGGTGGAGGCCTACAATGAGCAGTTCTTC; CDR3aa: CASSQGVEAYNEQFF
d_gene: TRBD2; j_gene: TRBJ2-7; abundance: .; v_gene: TRBV28; CDR3nt: TGTGCCAGCAGTACCCGTCAGCGGGAGGGCCGTCATTACTTC; CDR3aa: CASSTRQREGRHYF